The 9 T cell receptor beta chains below come from one sample, sequenced in a study of quantifying T cell responses using KT2 cells. For the study at large: Reverse transcription used primers in the TCR alpha and beta constant regions.

A single-stranded UMI oligo with SP2 sequence was ligated to cDNA 3' ends. The first PCR ran 4 to 5 cycles with an equimolar RC1.1 and RC1.2 beta primer mix. TCRdb ran MiXCR on the UMI-ligation and nested PCR reads and lists one entry per CDR3 protein. The data show fewer than 45,000 distinct CDR3 sequences, 15% to 20% seen once. Material: PBMCs spiked with cells of the T cell clone KT2. Source of these receptors: a human donor.

A few counts support this clonotype. The chain uses TRBV5-1 and TRBJ2-7; 7 bases fit TRBD1. Losses at the gene ends were 3 bases for V and 10 bases for J; bases not matched to a gene: 10. This CDR3 comprises 13 residues. CDR1 SGHRS and CDR2 YFSETQ come from the germline V gene. The CDR3: CASSYYYQGDQYF. The CDR3 region has the DNA TGCGCCAGCAGCTACTACTATCAGGGGGACCAGTACTTC.

The chain carries TRBV7-9 and TRBJ1-2; D is undetermined. CDR1 and CDR2 from the germline V gene are SEHNR and FQNEAQ (reference sequence). V gave up 3 bases and J gave up 10 bases, with 9 bases separating them. The CDR3 totals 11 residues. This CDR3 reads CASSFGGTYTF. The CDR3 DNA reads TGTGCCAGCAGCTTTGGAGGAACCTACACCTTC.

This clonotype came up once. The gene calls are TRBV11-3 and TRBJ2-7; 10 nucleotides align to TRBD1. With 5 bases clipped from V and 4 bases from J, the junction kept 8 bases outside the gene matches. Germline V CDR1 and CDR2: SGHNT, YENEEA. This CDR3 contains 15 residues. In DNA, the CDR3 is TGTGCCAGCAGCACGGGAGGACAGGGGGTTTACGAGCAGTACTTC. This codes for CASSTGGQGVYEQYF. Using reference TRBV11-3 and TRBJ2-7 for the parts outside the CDR3, the full variable domain is EAGVVQSPRYKIIEKKQPVAFWCNPISGHNTLYWYLQNLGQGPELLIRYENEEAVDDSQLPKDRFSAERLKGVDSTLKIQPAELGDSAVYLCASSTGGQGVYEQYFGPGTRLTVT.

This clonotype was found a few times. The chain is built from TRBV7-8 and TRBJ2-7, with no clear D. Looked up from germline, CDR1 is SGHVS and CDR2 is FQNEAQ. The germline V and J ends were trimmed by 1 base and 5 bases, with 12 bases remaining between them. This CDR3 comprises 14 residues. The CDR3 DNA reads as TGTGCCAGCAGCTTAGAGGAGAGAGTTCACGAGCAGTACTTC. Its protein is CASSLEERVHEQYF. The whole variable domain, filled in from reference TRBV7-8 and TRBJ2-7, reads GAGVSQSPRYKVAKRGQDVALRCDPISGHVSLFWYQQALGQGPEFLTYFQNEAQLDKSGLPSDRFFAERPEGSVSTLKIQRTQQEDSAVYLCASSLEERVHEQYFGPGTRLTVT.

The chain uses TRBV7-9 and TRBJ2-1; 7 bases are shared with TRBD1. Germline CDR1 is SEHNR and CDR2 is FQNEAQ (reference sequence). Trimming cost V 4 bases and J 0 bases; bases outside gene matches: 12. The CDR3 is 18 amino acids. For the CDR3, the DNA is TGTGCCAGCAGCTATACCCATAGCCGGGACAGCTCCTACAATGAGCAGTTCTTC. This encodes CASSYTHSRDSSYNEQFF.

The gene calls are TRBV4-3 and TRBJ2-2; D not resolved. The CDR3 covers 14 residues. The V end lost 1 base, the J end lost 6 bases, and 9 bases lay between the germline ends. From germline, CDR1 is LGHNA and CDR2 YSLEER. The CDR3 spells CASSQVRWAGELFF. As DNA, the CDR3 is TGCGCCAGCAGCCAAGTACGCTGGGCCGGGGAGCTGTTTTTT.

This clonotype has at least ten counts. The chain carries TRBV2 and TRBJ2-1; 9 positions match TRBD1. CDR3 length: 15 amino acids. V trimming: 2 bases; J trimming: 7 bases; junction bases outside the gene matches: 6. Looked up from germline, CDR1 is SNHLY and CDR2 is FYNNEI. The DNA for the CDR3 is TGTGCCAGCAGTGAAATACAGGGGGCGCGGAATGAGCAGTTCTTC. Translation: CASSEIQGARNEQFF.

This clonotype appeared a few times. This CDR3 reads CASSQETGGGYSPLHF. The CDR3 coding sequence is TGTGCCAGCAGCCAAGAAACAGGTGGGGGCTATTCACCCCTCCACTTT. The V gene is TRBV4-2, the J gene TRBJ1-6, with D possibly TRBD1 on 6 matching bases. V shed 0 bases and J shed 8 bases, with 14 bases lying between them. The CDR3 has 16 amino acids. From germline, CDR1 is LGHNA and CDR2 YNFKEQ.

This clonotype was counted a few times. V gene TRBV7-9 combines with J gene TRBJ2-5; D unclear. Germline assignment: CDR1 SEHNR and CDR2 FQNEAQ (reference sequence). The CDR3 is 14 residues long. Trimming took off 7 bases at V and 1 base at J, with 13 bases between the two ends. Written as DNA, the CDR3 is TGTGCCAGCAAAAAGCGCGGAGCCCAAGAGACCCAGTACTTC. It encodes CASKKRGAQETQYF.